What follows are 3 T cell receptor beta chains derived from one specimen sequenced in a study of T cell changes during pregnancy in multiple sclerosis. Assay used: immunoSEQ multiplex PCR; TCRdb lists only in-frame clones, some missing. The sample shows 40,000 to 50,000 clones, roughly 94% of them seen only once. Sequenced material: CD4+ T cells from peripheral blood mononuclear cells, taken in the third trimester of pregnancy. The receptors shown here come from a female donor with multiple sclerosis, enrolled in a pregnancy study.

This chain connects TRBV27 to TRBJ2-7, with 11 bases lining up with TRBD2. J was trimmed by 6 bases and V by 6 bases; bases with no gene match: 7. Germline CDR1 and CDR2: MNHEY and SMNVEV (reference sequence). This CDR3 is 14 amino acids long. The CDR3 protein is CASRGSGRASEQYF. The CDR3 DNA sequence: TGTGCCAGCAGGGGTAGCGGGAGGGCCTCCGAGCAGTACTTC.

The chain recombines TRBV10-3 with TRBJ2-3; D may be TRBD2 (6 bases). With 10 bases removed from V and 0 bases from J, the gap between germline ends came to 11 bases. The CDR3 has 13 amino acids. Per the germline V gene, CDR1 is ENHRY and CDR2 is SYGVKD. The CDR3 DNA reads TGTGCCACGCGGGGTTCTAGCACAGATACGCAGTATTTT. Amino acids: CATRGSSTDTQYF.

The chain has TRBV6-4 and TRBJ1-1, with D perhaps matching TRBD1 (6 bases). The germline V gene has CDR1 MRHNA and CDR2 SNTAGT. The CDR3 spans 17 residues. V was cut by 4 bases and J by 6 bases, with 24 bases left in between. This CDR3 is CASSVRYRDTSGSEAFF. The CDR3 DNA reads TGTGCCAGCAGTGTCCGGTACCGGGACACCTCGGGGTCTGAAGCTTTCTTT.